This T cell receptor (beta chain) was sequenced in a study of blood T cell repertoires in COVID-19 (TCRdb year 2020). Notes on the research overall: The collaborator samples originated in the United States, Italy and Spain and spanned the acute and convalescent phases of COVID-19. The material from the prospective study consisted of cDNA or gDNA derived from T cells, B-cell-depleted T cells, or PBMCs. The dataset comprised deeply sampled blood TCRbeta repertoires from subjects exposed to, actively infected with, or recovered from COVID-19. The repertoires were released in a freely available public database meant as a resource for research on the immune response to SARS-CoV-2. The samples were drawn from two sources: the first 160 participants of the ongoing ImmuneRACE study, and 1,000 to 1,500 subjects contributed by 6 global collaborators. The sample metadata nearly always contained a de-identified subject ID, COVID-19 status, age in years and sex. HLA class I and class II types, where available, came from metadata supplied by the sample provider rather than from assay-based typing.

In Seattle, one collaborating source enrolled patients while the infection was active and tracked those patients longitudinally over the course of disease. Each collaborating institution followed its own protocols to collect whole blood in K2EDTA tubes. For TCRbeta analysis, collaborators shipped samples as frozen whole blood, isolated PBMCs, or DNA extracted from either of those sample types. TCRbeta CDR3 regions were amplified from genomic DNA using the immunoSEQ Assay, a bias-controlled multiplex PCR. Regarding the original processing steps: The number of nucleated cells in each sample was estimated from the amplification of reference gene primers within the assay. To quantify the absolute abundance of each unique TCRbeta CDR3 rearrangement, sequence reads were collapsed and filtered. For each sample, productive Simpson clonality was calculated as the square root of Simpson's diversity index over productive rearrangements. In TCRdb, the immuneACCESS table is reduced to in-frame sequences with V and J assigned. These tables do not hold every clone; where another copy was compared, an unresolved V gene accounts for under half, and the others remain unexplained. V and J calls and clone size are those listed in that table; D and trimming were worked out from the DNA. The sample table contains a few hundred thousand clones; only one count was recorded for roughly four fifths of them. The ten largest account for roughly 8% of the sample.

The CDR3 covers 12 residues, taking in both the cysteine and the phenylalanine. Just the 36-base CDR3 DNA is kept, in frame starting at base 1. The junction shows trimming of 4 bases on V and 11 bases on J, plus 14 bases between the germline ends. CDR1 and CDR2 (MNHEY, SVGAGI) derive from the germline V gene. Regarding this clone: Its antigen has not been determined. No much larger clone exists at a distance of one base, and base qualities are not known.

The study at large found these results: The amount of clinical and demographic metadata varied by source and participant and was provided uncurated.

This sequence originates from a woman of 80 years or more with COVID-19, enrolled during active disease. Sequenced sample: peripheral blood. Recombination joined TRBV6-5 with TRBJ1-2; the D gene is perhaps TRBD1, on 5 matching bases. The DNA is as follows: TGTGCCAGCAGTTTTTGGGATGGGGGGTACACCTTC. Translated, this gives CASSFWDGGYTF.